Listed below are T cell receptor beta chains from one sample, sequenced in a study of CD8 T cells in Susac syndrome. From the immunoSEQ multiplex PCR reads, TCRdb called clonotypes with MiXCR, one entry per CDR3 protein. In the table there are approximately 210,000 distinct CDR3 sequences, 94% of which are singletons. Sequencing used CD4+ T cells from PBMCs. The receptors were gathered from a human donor with Susac syndrome. CDR3s include the opening cysteine and the closing phenylalanine or tryptophan. A D gene is named only where the DNA matches it firmly. Clone size is shown for a subset of rows, as once, few, many or a class of expanded clone.

cdr3_aa cdr3_nt d_call clone_size j_call cdr3_length v_call
CSVGDGGGTQYF TGCAGCGTTGGGGACGGCGGAGGAACGCAGTATTTT - once TRBJ2-3 12 TRBV29-1
CASSQDFRTGELFF TGCGCCAGCAGCCAAGATTTTCGCACCGGGGAGCTGTTTTTT - - TRBJ2-2 14 TRBV4-3
CASSAHSGTGSEKLFF TGTGCCAGCAGTGCACACTCCGGGACAGGGAGCGAAAAACTGTTTTTT TRBD1 - TRBJ1-4 16 TRBV12-3/TRBV12-4
CASSVDPNQPQHF TGTGCCAGCAGCGTAGACCCCAATCAGCCCCAGCATTTT - - TRBJ1-5 13 TRBV9
CATHNEQYF TGTGCCACCCACAACGAGCAGTACTTC - - TRBJ2-7 9 TRBV6-7
CSARDRRETIDTQYF TGCAGTGCTAGAGATAGAAGGGAGACGATCGATACGCAGTATTTT - - TRBJ2-3 15 TRBV20-1
CASSSQGSWNEQFF TGTGCCAGCAGCTCACAGGGATCCTGGAATGAGCAGTTCTTC - - TRBJ2-1 14 TRBV5-6
CAWSVKDKGGKYEQYF TGTGCCTGGAGTGTAAAGGACAAGGGGGGGAAGTACGAGCAGTACTTC - - TRBJ2-7 16 TRBV30
CASSPGPRGIQYF TGTGCCAGCAGCCCGGGGCCAAGGGGCATTCAGTACTTC - - TRBJ2-4 13 TRBV7-6
CASSPRLAEPQETQYF TGTGCCAGCAGTCCTCGACTAGCGGAACCTCAAGAGACCCAGTACTTC TRBD2 - TRBJ2-5 16 TRBV2
CASRWTVITGELFF TGTGCCAGCAGGTGGACAGTTATCACCGGGGAGCTGTTTTTT - - TRBJ2-2 14 TRBV2
CASSERRTDTF TGTGCCAGCAGTGAAAGGCGGACTGACACTTTC - - TRBJ2-6 11 TRBV2
CASSQGTGRFDTEAFF TGTGCCAGCAGCCAGGGGACAGGGAGGTTTGACACTGAAGCTTTCTTT TRBD1 - TRBJ1-1 16 TRBV11-1
CASSQASGTGTEKLFF TGCGCCAGCAGCCAAGCCTCCGGGACAGGGACTGAAAAACTGTTTTTT TRBD1 - TRBJ1-4 16 TRBV4-3
CASSSGGGRSYNSPLHF TGTGCCAGCAGTTCAGGGGGGGGAAGGTCCTATAATTCACCCCTCCACTTT TRBD1 - TRBJ1-6 17 TRBV7-2
CASSQDLGTGWPQHF TGTGCCAGCAGCCAAGACCTTGGGACAGGGTGGCCCCAGCATTTT TRBD1 - TRBJ1-5 15 TRBV4-2
CASSLEVGIGYEQYF TGTGCCAGCAGCTTAGAAGTAGGGATTGGCTACGAGCAGTACTTC - - TRBJ2-7 15 TRBV11-2
CASSRGTSGGTYEQYF TGCGCCAGCAGCCGTGGCACTAGCGGGGGTACCTACGAGCAGTACTTC TRBD2 - TRBJ2-7 16 TRBV5-1
CASSKRGRSAASTDTQYF TGTGCCAGCAGCAAAAGGGGGAGGAGCGCCGCTAGCACAGATACGCAGTATTTT - - TRBJ2-3 18 TRBV21-1
CASSLGMGTEETQYF TGCGCCAGCAGCTTGGGAATGGGGACAGAAGAGACCCAGTACTTC TRBD1 - TRBJ2-5 15 TRBV5-1
CSASPIVGEKLFF TGCAGTGCTAGTCCGATCGTAGGGGAAAAACTGTTTTTT - - TRBJ1-4 13 TRBV20-1
CASSPGRDRVYEQYF TGTGCCAGCAGCCCAGGGCGGGACAGGGTCTACGAGCAGTACTTC - - TRBJ2-7 15 TRBV12-1
CASSPPGQGRNEQFF TGTGCCAGCAGTCCGCCGGGACAGGGAAGAAATGAGCAGTTCTTC TRBD1 once TRBJ2-1 15 TRBV27
CASSYSGTGGTEAFF TGTGCCAGCAGTTACTCCGGGACAGGGGGCACTGAAGCTTTCTTT TRBD1 - TRBJ1-1 15 TRBV6-6
CSASGGRISTDTQYF TGCAGTGCTTCAGGGGGCCGCATCAGCACAGATACGCAGTATTTT TRBD1 - TRBJ2-3 15 TRBV20-1
CASSLSGRRNNEQFF TGCGCCAGCAGCTTGTCAGGACGGCGAAACAATGAGCAGTTCTTC - - TRBJ2-1 15 TRBV5-1
CASSLAPFPETQYF TGTGCCAGCAGCTTAGCCCCGTTCCCGGAGACCCAGTACTTC - - TRBJ2-5 14 TRBV7-2
CSVEGGPQKQFF TGCAGCGTTGAGGGGGGTCCCCAAAAGCAGTTCTTC - - TRBJ2-1 12 TRBV29-1
CSARDASGDQPQHF TGCAGTGCTAGGGATGCGTCCGGGGACCAGCCCCAGCATTTT - once TRBJ1-5 14 TRBV20-1
CSVASSGGRNIQYF TGCAGCGTTGCTAGCAGCGGGGGAAGGAACATTCAGTACTTC TRBD2 - TRBJ2-4 14 TRBV29-1
CSARGDQPQHF TGCAGTGCTAGAGGGGATCAGCCCCAGCATTTT - - TRBJ1-5 11 TRBV20-1
CASSPRLVNTPDTQYF TGTGCCAGCAGCCCACGACTAGTGAACACACCCGATACGCAGTATTTT - - TRBJ2-3 16 TRBV4-2
CSARIYEQYF TGCAGTGCTAGAATCTACGAGCAGTACTTC - - TRBJ2-7 10 TRBV20-1
CSAPEVAVRDTQYF TGCAGTGCCCCTGAGGTAGCGGTCCGGGATACGCAGTATTTT - - TRBJ2-3 14 TRBV20-1
CSAGGQGPEKLFF TGCAGTGCTGGGGGACAGGGGCCTGAAAAACTGTTTTTT TRBD1 - TRBJ1-4 13 TRBV20-1
CASGRQYQETQYF TGTGCCAGCGGGCGACAGTACCAAGAGACCCAGTACTTC - - TRBJ2-5 13 TRBV28
CASSSPDRGAYSNQPQHF TGTGCCAGTAGTTCCCCGGACAGGGGAGCTTATAGCAATCAGCCCCAGCATTTT TRBD1 - TRBJ1-5 18 TRBV19
CASSIGPQDSYEQYF TGTGCCAGTAGTATCGGCCCTCAGGATTCCTACGAGCAGTACTTC - - TRBJ2-7 15 TRBV19
CATAGDTTDTQYF TGTGCCACAGCGGGGGATACGACAGATACGCAGTATTTT TRBD2 - TRBJ2-3 13 TRBV24-1
CSASTGHKATTNEKLFF TGCAGTGCTAGTACGGGTCACAAGGCTACAACTAATGAAAAACTGTTTTTT - - TRBJ1-4 17 TRBV20-1
CSVELLAGVGYGYTF TGCAGCGTTGAACTATTGGCAGGGGTCGGTTATGGCTACACCTTC - - TRBJ1-2 15 TRBV29-1
CASSLETSGGPPSTDTQYF TGCGCCAGCAGCTTGGAGACTAGCGGGGGGCCTCCTAGCACAGATACGCAGTATTTT TRBD2 - TRBJ2-3 19 TRBV5-1
CSATDRGRDEKLFF TGCAGTGCCACGGACAGGGGGAGGGATGAAAAACTGTTTTTT TRBD1 - TRBJ1-4 14 TRBV20-1
CSVDGGLPKNEQFF TGCAGCGTTGATGGGGGGCTCCCAAAGAATGAGCAGTTCTTC - once TRBJ2-1 14 TRBV29-1
CASNAQGGYRQESYGYTF TGTGCCAGCAACGCCCAAGGAGGTTATAGGCAGGAATCCTATGGCTACACCTTC - - TRBJ1-2 18 TRBV9
CATGQGRANYGYTF TGTGCCACCGGACAGGGCCGAGCTAACTATGGCTACACCTTC TRBD1 - TRBJ1-2 14 TRBV6-2/TRBV6-3
CACSFVGGVINEQFF TGTGCTTGCAGCTTCGTGGGAGGGGTGATCAATGAGCAGTTCTTC TRBD2 - TRBJ2-1 15 TRBV12-3/TRBV12-4
CAWIGGPGSGANVLTF TGTGCCTGGATTGGGGGGCCCGGCTCTGGGGCCAACGTCCTGACTTTC - - TRBJ2-6 16 TRBV30
CSVAWGNGELFF TGCAGCGTTGCTTGGGGAAACGGGGAGCTGTTTTTT - - TRBJ2-2 12 TRBV29-1
CSALLVGGGQPQHF TGCAGCGCCCTTTTGGTGGGCGGAGGTCAGCCCCAGCATTTT - - TRBJ1-5 14 TRBV29-1
CATSRDSAPIIYNEQFF TGTGCCACCAGCAGAGATTCGGCCCCGATAATCTACAATGAGCAGTTCTTC - - TRBJ2-1 17 TRBV15
CASRTFRTQQGSPLHF TGTGCCAGCAGAACTTTTCGGACCCAGCAAGGTTCACCCCTCCACTTT - - TRBJ1-6 16 TRBV6-1
CASSGRTSGASRETQYF TGTGCCAGCAGTGGCCGGACTAGCGGGGCCTCTCGGGAGACCCAGTACTTC TRBD2 - TRBJ2-5 17 TRBV27
CASSVVIGGEQYF TGTGCCAGCAGCGTAGTAATCGGAGGCGAGCAGTACTTC - - TRBJ2-7 13 TRBV9
CASSGRDRDNEQYF TGTGCCAGTAGTGGACGGGACAGGGATAACGAGCAGTACTTC TRBD1 - TRBJ2-7 14 TRBV19
CASSLYELPLHF TGTGCCAGCAGTTTATATGAGCTTCCCCTCCACTTT - - TRBJ1-6 12 TRBV28
CSARGNTNQPQHF TGCAGTGCTAGAGGAAACACCAATCAGCCCCAGCATTTT - - TRBJ1-5 13 TRBV20-1
CASSPPRHPSNQPQHF TGTGCCAGCAGCCCCCCGAGACATCCTAGCAATCAGCCCCAGCATTTT - - TRBJ1-5 16 TRBV14
CASSLGLAGDTQYF TGTGCCAGCAGCTTAGGACTAGCGGGGGATACGCAGTATTTT TRBD2 - TRBJ2-3 14 TRBV7-2
CATRGGPYEQYF TGTGCCACCCGCGGGGGCCCCTACGAGCAGTACTTC - - TRBJ2-7 12 TRBV12-3/TRBV12-4